This T cell receptor beta chain was sequenced for a study of blood T cells in healthy people across ages. There are a few counts of this clonotype. This CDR3 is built from 11 residues. Trimming removed 6 bases from V and 4 bases from J, with 6 bases in between. Germline CDR1 SGHAT, CDR2 FQNNGV. The use of a sample-barcoded 5' primer and a J-beta primer mix characterized a second PCR of about 7 to 12 cycles. CDR3-containing paired-end reads numbered at least 2.5 million in each sample. TCRdb reprocessed the 5' RACE reads via MiXCR and lists one record per CDR3 protein. This sample has over a million distinct CDR3 sequences; around 59% occur once, and the top ten carry under 8.5%.

The sequence was obtained from a man younger than 30 in good health. This chain joins TRBV11-2 and TRBJ1-1; D not certain. Sequenced sample: blood. The CDR3 is CASRHLTEAFF. Written as DNA, the CDR3 is TGTGCCAGCAGACACCTCACTGAAGCTTTCTTT.